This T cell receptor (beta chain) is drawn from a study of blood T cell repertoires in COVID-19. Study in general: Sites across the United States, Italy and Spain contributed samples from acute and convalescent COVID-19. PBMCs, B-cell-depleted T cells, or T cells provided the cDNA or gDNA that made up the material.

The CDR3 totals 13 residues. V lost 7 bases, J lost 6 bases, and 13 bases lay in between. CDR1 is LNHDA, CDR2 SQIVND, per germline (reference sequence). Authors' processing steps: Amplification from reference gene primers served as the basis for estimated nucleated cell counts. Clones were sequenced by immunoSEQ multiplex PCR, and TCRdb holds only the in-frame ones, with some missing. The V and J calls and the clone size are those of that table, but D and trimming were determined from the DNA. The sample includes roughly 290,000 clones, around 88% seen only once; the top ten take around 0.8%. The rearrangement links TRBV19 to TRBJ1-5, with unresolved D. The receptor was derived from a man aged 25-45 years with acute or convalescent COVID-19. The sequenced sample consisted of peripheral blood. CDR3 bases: TGTGCCAGTATGAAGAGCGCGGGTCAGCCCCAGCATTTT. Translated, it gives CASMKSAGQPQHF.